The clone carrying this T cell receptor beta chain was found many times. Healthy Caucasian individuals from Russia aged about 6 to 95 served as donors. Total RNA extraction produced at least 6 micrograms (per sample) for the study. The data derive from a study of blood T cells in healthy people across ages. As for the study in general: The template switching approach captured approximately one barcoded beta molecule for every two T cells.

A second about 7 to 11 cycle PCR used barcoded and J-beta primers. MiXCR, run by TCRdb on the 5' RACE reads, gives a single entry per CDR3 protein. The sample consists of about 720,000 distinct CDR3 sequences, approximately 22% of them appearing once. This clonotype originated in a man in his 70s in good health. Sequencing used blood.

CDR3 bases: TGTGCCAGCAGTTACTCGTACGGGCTCGGGCCCTATAATTCACCCCTCCACTTT. Translation gives CASSYSYGLGPYNSPLHF. This sequence joins TRBV6-5 and TRBJ1-6; D is ambiguous. Germline V CDR1 and CDR2: MNHEY, SVGAGI. The CDR3 has 18 amino acids. Trimming cost V 0 bases and J 2 bases, with 14 bases left between them.